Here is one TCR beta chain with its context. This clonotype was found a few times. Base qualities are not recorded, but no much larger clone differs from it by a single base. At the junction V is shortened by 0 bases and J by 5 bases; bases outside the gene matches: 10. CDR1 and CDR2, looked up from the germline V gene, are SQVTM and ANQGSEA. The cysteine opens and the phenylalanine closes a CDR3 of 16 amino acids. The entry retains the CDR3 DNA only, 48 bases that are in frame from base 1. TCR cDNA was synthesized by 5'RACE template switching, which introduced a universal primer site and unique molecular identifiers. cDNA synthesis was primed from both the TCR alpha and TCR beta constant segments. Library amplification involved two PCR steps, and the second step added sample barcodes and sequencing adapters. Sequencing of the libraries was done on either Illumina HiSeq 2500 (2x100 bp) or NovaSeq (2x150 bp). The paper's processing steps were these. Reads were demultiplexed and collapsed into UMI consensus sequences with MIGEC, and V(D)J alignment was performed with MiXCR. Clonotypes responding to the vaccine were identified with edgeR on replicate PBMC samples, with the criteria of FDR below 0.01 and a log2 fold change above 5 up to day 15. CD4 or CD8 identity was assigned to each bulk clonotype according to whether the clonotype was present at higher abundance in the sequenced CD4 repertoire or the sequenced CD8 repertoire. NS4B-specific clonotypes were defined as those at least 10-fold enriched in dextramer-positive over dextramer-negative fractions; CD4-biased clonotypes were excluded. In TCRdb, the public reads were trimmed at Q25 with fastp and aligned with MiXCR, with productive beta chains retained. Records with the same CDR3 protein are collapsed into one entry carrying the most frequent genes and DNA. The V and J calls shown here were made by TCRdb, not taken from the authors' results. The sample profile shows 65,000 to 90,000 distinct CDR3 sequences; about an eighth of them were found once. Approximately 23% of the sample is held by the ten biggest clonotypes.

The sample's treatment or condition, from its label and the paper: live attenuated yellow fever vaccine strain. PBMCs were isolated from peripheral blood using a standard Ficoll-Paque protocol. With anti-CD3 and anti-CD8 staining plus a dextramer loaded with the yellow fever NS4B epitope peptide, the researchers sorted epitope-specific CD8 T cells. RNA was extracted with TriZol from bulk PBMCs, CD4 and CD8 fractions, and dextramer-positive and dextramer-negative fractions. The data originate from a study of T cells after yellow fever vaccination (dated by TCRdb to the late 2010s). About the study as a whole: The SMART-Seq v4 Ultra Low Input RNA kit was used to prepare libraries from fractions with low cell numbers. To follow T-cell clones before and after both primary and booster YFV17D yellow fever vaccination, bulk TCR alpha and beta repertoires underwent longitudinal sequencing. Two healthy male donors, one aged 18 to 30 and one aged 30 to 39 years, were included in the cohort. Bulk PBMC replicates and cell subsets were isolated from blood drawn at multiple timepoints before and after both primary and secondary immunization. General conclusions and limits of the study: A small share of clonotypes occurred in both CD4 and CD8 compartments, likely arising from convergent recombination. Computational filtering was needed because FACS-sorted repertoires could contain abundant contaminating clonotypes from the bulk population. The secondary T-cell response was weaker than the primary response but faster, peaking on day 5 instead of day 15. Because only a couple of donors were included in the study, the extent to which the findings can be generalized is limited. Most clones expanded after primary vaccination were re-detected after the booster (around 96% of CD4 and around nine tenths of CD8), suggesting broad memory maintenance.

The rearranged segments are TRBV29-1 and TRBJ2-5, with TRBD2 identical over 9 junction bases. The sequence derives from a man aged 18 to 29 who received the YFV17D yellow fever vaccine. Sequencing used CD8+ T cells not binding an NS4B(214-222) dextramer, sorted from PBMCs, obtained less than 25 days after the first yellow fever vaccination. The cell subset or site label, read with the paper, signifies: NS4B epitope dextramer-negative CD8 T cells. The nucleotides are TGCAGCGTTGAAGACGGGGAGCGGGGGGCTTCGGAGACCCAGTACTTC. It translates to CSVEDGERGASETQYF. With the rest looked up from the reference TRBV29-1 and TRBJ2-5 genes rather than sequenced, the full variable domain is SAVISQKPSRDICQRGTSLTIQCQVDSQVTMMFWYRQQPGQSLTLIATANQGSEATYESGFVIDKFPISRPNLTFSTLTVSNMSPEDSSIYLCSVEDGERGASETQYFGPGTRLLVL.